The TCR beta chain under discussion was sequenced for a study of beta chain features in type 1 diabetes (dated 2018 in TCRdb). Broadly, across the study: No differences in mean age, gender distribution, total cell number or subset yield were found between patients and healthy donors. A total of 85 million to 140 million sorted cells were examined across all samples, and a strong correlation was observed between cell number per subset and RNA yield. The study compared the TCRB repertoires of sorted circulating CD4+ T cell subsets in recently diagnosed type 1 diabetes patients with those in matched healthy donors. Regulatory and stem cell-like memory subsets were obtained from only 8 patients and roughly eight healthy donors, while naive and central memory subsets were obtained from all 28 donors.

From each donor, a single peripheral blood sample of 100 to 150 mL on average was drawn into heparinised tubes. Naive, central memory, regulatory and stem cell-like memory CD4+ T cells were sorted on a BD FACSAria II using a panel including CD45RO, CCR7, CD25, CD127, CD95 and CD27. Purity was above 98% for every sorted population. PBMCs were isolated right away by Lymphoprep density gradient centrifugation and were stained directly, without culture. So that batch effects would be minimized, each experiment stained and sorted samples in pairs, pairing one healthy donor with one patient. The High Capacity cDNA Reverse Transcription Kit was used to reverse transcribe all of the isolated RNA, meaning that expressed TCRB transcripts were what got sequenced. Deep immunoSEQ sequencing was performed on naive, central memory and regulatory T cell samples, with an average of around 3.5 million total reads per sample. Sorted cells were lysed in RLT buffer, and RNA was extracted using DNase-treated RNeasy Micro or Mini kits according to cell number. Each cell subset was processed separately to prevent cross-contamination, with patient and healthy donor samples processed together. TCRB sequences were amplified from cDNA with the immunoSEQ multiplex PCR, producing 87-bp fragments spanning the CDR3 region. Amplicons were sequenced on the Illumina HiSeq platform. Per the authors' processing: PCR bias was corrected computationally using synthetic template baselines, and reads within Hamming distance 2 were collapsed, with unmergeable singletons discarded. Reads were aligned against IMGT so that V, D and J genes, CDR3 length and insertions or deletions at six rearrangement sites could be assigned. Within each subset, clonotype counts were normalized to sorted cell number, and only after that were true diversity and Gini coefficients computed with the tcR R package. The overlap coefficient, calculated on TCRB nucleotide sequences, was used to measure repertoire sharing. As a proxy for the pre-selection repertoire, out-of-frame TCRB sequences from naive cells were analyzed. TCRdb retrieved this table from immuneACCESS and kept in-frame rearrangements only. Not all clones are present; in checked studies, unresolved V genes account for under half, and no reason is known for the remainder. V, J and clone size are taken as reported in that table, and D and trimming were inferred from the DNA itself. The table for this sample lists under 550,000 clones; over 9.5% of them were counted only once. The ten largest account for about 0.045% of the sample.

Overall results and qualifications from the work: A moderate but significant shortening of TCRB CDR3 length was observed in type 1 diabetes patients in all four CD4+ subsets. HLA sub-analyses involved small numbers of individuals, so any influence of HLA type on TCRB rearrangement remained unresolved. Shorter templates might have been favored by PCR, but patient and control samples were amplified and corrected together, so both groups would have been affected equally by any skew. Naive, central memory and regulatory TCRB repertoires appeared to be more alike among patients than among healthy donors. Because cDNA rather than genomic DNA was sequenced, highly expressing activated cells could have been over-represented, although no difference in activation and CD3 levels was found between groups. Fewer insertions and more nucleotide deletions at VDJ recombination sites were observed in patients with type 1 diabetes, implying thymic rearrangement abnormalities.

As regards this clone: Its binding antigen is unknown. Per-nucleotide qualities are absent, and no much larger clonotype sits a single base away.

Source material: naive CD4+ T cells from blood. Taken with the paper, the label for cell subset or site translates to: true naive CD4+ T cells. The TCR sequence derives from a woman under 30 in good health.

The CDR3 has the sequence CASSHLSYTGELFF. The bases read TGCGCCAGCAGCCACTTGTCTTACACCGGGGAGCTGTTTTTT. This chain is built from TRBV4-3 and TRBJ2-2; the D segment cannot be called with confidence. As encoded in the germline V gene, CDR1 is LGHNA while CDR2 is YSLEER. From its cysteine to its phenylalanine, the CDR3 spans 14 amino acids. Here the CDR3 DNA is all that survives: 42 bases in frame from base 1. A distance of 8 bases separates the germline ends of V and J, which lose 3 bases and 3 bases respectively.